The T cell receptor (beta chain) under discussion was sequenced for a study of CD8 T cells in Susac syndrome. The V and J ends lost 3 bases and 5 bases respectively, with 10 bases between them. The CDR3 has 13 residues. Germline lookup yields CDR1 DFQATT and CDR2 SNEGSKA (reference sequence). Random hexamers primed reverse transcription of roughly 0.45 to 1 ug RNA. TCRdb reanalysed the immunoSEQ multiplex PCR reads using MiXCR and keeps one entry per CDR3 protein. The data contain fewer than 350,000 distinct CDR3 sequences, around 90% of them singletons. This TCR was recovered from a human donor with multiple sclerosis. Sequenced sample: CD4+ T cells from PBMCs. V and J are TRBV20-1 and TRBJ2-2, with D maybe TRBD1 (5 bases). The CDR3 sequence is CSASPGLTGELFF. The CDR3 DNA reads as TGCAGTGCTAGCCCAGGGCTTACCGGGGAGCTGTTTTTT.